The entry below gives a single TCR beta chain sequence along with its context. There is no known antigen for this receptor. Per-nucleotide qualities are absent, and no much larger clonotype sits a single base away. TCRbeta CDR3 regions were amplified from genomic DNA by means of the immunoSEQ Assay, a bias-controlled multiplex PCR. The original methods were these. Nucleated cell counts per sample were estimated from amplification of reference gene primers within the assay. To quantify the absolute abundance of each unique TCRbeta CDR3 rearrangement, sequence reads were collapsed and filtered. For each sample, productive Simpson clonality was calculated as the square root of Simpson's diversity index over productive rearrangements. What TCRdb holds here is the immuneACCESS table cut down to in-frame rearrangements. Part of the clones is not present; checked against another copy, under half of the missing clones reflect an unresolved V gene, and the others are unexplained. V, J and clone size reflect that table, while D and trimming were determined from the DNA. The sample profile shows about 81,000 clones; around 88% of them were found once. Around 4.8% of the sample is held by the ten biggest clonotypes.

Each collaborating institution followed its own protocols to collect whole blood in K2EDTA tubes. For TCRbeta analysis, collaborators shipped samples in one of three forms: frozen whole blood, isolated PBMCs, or DNA extracted from either of those sample types. The data originate from a study of blood T cell repertoires in COVID-19 (dated by TCRdb to the early 2020s). Background on the whole study: The collaborator samples originated in the United States, Italy and Spain and spanned the acute and convalescent phases of COVID-19. Nearly every sample came with metadata listing a de-identified subject ID, COVID-19 status, age in years and sex. The material from the prospective study consisted of cDNA or gDNA derived from T cells, B-cell-depleted T cells, or PBMCs. Where available, HLA class I and class II types were taken from metadata supplied by the sample provider and were not determined by assay-based typing. Deeply sampled blood TCRbeta repertoires from subjects exposed to, actively infected with, or recovered from COVID-19 were included in the dataset. The samples were drawn from the first 160 participants of the ongoing ImmuneRACE study and from more than 1,000 subjects provided by 6 global collaborators. The repertoires were released in a freely available public database meant as a resource for research on the immune response to SARS-CoV-2. Broad study findings and their caveats: Clinical and demographic metadata were provided uncurated, with the amount varying by source and participant.

The trim is 5 bases for V and 8 bases for J, with a gap of 10 bases between the germline ends. CDR1 and CDR2 were assigned from the germline V gene as KGHSH and LQKENI. The CDR3 holds 12 amino acids from the cysteine to the phenylalanine. Here the CDR3 DNA is all that survives: 36 bases in frame from base 1. Sequencing was performed on peripheral blood. This chain joins TRBV18 to TRBJ2-4; the D gene assignment is ambiguous. The source is a woman of 80 years or more with acute or convalescent COVID-19. The nucleotide sequence reads TGTGCCAGCTCAACTTCCGAGGACATTCAGTACTTC. It codes for CASSTSEDIQYF.